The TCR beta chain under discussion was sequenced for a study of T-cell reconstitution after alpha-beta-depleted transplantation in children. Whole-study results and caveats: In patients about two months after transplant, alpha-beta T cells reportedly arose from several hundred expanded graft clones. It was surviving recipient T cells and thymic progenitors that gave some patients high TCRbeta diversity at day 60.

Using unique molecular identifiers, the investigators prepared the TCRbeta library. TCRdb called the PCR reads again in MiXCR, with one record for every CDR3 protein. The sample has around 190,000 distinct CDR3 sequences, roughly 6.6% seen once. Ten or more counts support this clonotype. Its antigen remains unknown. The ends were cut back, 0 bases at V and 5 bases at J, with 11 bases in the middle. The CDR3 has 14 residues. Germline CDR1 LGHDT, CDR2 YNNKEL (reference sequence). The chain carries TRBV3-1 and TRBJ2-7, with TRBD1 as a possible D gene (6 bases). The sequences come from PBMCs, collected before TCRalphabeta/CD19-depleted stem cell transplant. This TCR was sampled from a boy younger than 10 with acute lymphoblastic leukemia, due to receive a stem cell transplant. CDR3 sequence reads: CASSQDLQGHEQYF. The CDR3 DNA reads TGTGCCAGCAGCCAAGATCTCCAGGGGCACGAGCAGTACTTC.